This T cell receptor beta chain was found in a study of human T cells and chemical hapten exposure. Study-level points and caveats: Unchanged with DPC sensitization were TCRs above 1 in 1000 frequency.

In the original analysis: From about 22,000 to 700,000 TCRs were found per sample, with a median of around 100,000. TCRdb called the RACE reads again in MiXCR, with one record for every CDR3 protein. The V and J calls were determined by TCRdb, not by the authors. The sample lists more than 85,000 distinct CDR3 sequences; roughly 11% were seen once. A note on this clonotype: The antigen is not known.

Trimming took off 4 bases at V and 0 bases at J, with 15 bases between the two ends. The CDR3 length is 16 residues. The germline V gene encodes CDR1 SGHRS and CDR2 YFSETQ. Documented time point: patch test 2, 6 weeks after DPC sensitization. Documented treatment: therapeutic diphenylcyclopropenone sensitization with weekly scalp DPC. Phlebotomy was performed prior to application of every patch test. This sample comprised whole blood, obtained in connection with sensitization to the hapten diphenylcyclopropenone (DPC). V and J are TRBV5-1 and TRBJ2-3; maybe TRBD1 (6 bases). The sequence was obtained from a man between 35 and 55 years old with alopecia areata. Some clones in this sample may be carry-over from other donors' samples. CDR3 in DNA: TGCGCCAGCAGCATTCAGGGGCCCTCTAGCACAGATACGCAGTATTTT. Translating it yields CASSIQGPSSTDTQYF.